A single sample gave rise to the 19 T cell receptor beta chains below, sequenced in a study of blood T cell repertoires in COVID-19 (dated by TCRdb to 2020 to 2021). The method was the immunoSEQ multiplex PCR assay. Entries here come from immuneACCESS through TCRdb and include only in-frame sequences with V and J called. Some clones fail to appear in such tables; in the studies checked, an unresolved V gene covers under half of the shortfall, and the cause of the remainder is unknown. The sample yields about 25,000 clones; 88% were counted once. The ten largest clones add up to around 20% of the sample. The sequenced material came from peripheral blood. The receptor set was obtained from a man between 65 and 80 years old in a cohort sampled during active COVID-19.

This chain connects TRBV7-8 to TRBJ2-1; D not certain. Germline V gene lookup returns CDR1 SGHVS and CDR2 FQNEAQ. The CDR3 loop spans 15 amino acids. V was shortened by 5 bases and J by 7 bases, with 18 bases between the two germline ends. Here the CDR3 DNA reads TGTGCCAGCAGCCCCGGGTCTCGGGTCCGGAATGAGCAGTTCTTC. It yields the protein CASSPGSRVRNEQFF.

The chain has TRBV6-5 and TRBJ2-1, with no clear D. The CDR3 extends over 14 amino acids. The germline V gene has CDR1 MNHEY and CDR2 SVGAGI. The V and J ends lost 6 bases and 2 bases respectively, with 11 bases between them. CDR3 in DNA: TGTGCCAGCAGGATCCTAGTGGCCTACAATGAGCAGTTCTTC. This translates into CASRILVAYNEQFF.

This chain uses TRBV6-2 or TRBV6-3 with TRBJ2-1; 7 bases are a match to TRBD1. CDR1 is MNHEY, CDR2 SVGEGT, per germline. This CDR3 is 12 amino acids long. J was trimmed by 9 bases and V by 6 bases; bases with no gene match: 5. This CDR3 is CASSRTGSEQFF. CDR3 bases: TGTGCCAGCAGCCGGACAGGCTCTGAGCAGTTCTTC.

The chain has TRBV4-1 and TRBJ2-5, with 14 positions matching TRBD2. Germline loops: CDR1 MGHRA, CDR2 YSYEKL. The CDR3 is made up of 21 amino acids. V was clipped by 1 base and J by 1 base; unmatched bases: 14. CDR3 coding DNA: TGCGCCAGCAGCCAAGCCGAGACTAGCGGGAGGGCCGTCAGCTCCCAAGAGACCCAGTACTTC. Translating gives CASSQAETSGRAVSSQETQYF.

The DNA for the CDR3 is TGTGCCAGCAGCTCACCACGGACTAGCGGGATTTACAATGAGCAGTTCTTC. Protein sequence: CASSSPRTSGIYNEQFF. The gene calls are TRBV7-3 and TRBJ2-1, with 12 bases aligning to TRBD2. Germline-derived CDR1 and CDR2 are SGHTA and FQGTGA. The CDR3 totals 17 residues. The J segment lost 4 bases and the V segment lost 4 bases, leaving 8 bases of the junction unmatched.

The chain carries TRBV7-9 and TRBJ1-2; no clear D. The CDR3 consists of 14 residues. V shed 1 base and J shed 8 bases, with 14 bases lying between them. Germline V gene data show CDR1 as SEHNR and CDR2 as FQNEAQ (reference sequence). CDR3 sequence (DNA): TGTGCCAGCAGCTTAGAACTGGAGGCAATGGGCTACACCTTC. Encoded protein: CASSLELEAMGYTF. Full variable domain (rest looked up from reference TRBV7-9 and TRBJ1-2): DTGVSQNPRHKITKRGQNVTFRCDPISEHNRLYWYRQTLGQGPEFLTYFQNEAQLEKSRLLSDRFSAERPKGSFSTLEIQRTEQGDSAMYLCASSLELEAMGYTFGSGTRLTVV.

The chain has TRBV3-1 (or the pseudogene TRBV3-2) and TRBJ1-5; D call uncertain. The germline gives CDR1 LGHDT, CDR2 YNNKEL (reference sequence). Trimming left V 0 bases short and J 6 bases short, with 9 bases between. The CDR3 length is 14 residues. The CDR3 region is CASSQDMTGQPQHF. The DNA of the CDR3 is TGTGCCAGCAGCCAAGATATGACGGGTCAGCCCCAGCATTTT.

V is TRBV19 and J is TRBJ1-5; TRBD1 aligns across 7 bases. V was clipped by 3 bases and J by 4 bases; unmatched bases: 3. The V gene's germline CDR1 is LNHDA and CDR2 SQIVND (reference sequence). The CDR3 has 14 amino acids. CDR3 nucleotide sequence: TGTGCCAGTAGTATCCGGGACAGAAATCAGCCCCAGCATTTT. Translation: CASSIRDRNQPQHF.

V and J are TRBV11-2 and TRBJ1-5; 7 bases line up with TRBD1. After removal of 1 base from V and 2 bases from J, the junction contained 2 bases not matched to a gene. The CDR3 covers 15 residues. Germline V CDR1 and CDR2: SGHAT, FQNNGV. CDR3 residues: CASSLGGGGNQPQHF. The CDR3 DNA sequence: TGTGCCAGCAGCTTAGGAGGGGGCGGCAATCAGCCCCAGCATTTT.

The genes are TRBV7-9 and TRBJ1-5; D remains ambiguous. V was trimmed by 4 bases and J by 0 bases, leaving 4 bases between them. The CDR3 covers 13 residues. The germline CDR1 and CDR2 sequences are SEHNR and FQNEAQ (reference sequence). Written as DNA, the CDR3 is TGTGCCAGCAGCTCTAATAGCAATCAGCCCCAGCATTTT. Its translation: CASSSNSNQPQHF.

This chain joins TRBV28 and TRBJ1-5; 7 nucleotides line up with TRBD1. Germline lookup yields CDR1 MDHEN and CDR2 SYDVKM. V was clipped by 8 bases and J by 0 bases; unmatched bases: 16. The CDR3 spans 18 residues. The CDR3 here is CASGQGVGRAYSNQPQHF. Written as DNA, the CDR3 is TGTGCCAGCGGGCAGGGGGTCGGTAGGGCGTATAGCAATCAGCCCCAGCATTTT.

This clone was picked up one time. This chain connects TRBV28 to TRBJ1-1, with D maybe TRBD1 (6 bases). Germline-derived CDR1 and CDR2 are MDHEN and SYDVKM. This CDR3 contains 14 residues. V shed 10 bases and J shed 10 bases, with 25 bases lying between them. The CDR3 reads CATLTGWQGRRAFF. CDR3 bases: TGTGCCACCCTGACGGGTTGGCAGGGGCGGCGAGCTTTCTTT.

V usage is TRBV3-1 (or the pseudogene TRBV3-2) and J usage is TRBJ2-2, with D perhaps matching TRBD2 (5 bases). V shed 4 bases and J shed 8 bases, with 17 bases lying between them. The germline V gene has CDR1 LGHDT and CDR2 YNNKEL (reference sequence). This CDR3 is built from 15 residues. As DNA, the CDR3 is TGTGCCAGCAGCCGAGGACGTACGACGGGGGGGGAGCTGTTTTTT. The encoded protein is CASSRGRTTGGELFF.

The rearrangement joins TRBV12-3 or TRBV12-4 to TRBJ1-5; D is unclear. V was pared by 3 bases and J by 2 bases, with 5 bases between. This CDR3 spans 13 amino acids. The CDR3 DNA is TGTGCCAGCAGTTTTAGTGGCAATCAGCCCCAGCATTTT. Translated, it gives CASSFSGNQPQHF.

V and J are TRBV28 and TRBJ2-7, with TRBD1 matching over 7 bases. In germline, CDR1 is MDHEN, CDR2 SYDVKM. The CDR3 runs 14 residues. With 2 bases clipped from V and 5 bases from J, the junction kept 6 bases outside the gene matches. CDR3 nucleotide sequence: TGTGCCAGCAGTTTACGGAACAGGGGAAACGAGCAGTACTTC. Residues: CASSLRNRGNEQYF.

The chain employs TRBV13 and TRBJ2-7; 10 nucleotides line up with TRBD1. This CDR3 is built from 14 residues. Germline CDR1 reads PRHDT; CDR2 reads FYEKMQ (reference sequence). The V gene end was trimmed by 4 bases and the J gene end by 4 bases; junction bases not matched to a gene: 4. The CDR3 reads CASSSTGGSYEQYF. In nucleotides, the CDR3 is TGTGCCAGCAGCTCGACAGGGGGCTCATACGAGCAGTACTTC.

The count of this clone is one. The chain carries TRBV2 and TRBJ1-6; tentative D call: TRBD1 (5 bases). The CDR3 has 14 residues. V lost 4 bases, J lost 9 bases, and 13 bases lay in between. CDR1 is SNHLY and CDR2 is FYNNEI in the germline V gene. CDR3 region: CASSGRAGGSPLHF. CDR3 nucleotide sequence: TGTGCCAGCAGTGGGCGGGCGGGGGGTTCACCCCTCCACTTT. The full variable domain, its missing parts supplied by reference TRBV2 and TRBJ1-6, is EPEVTQTPSHQVTQMGQEVILRCVPISNHLYFYWYRQILGQKVEFLVSFYNNEISEKSEIFDDQFSVERPDGSNFTLKIRSTKLEDSAMYFCASSGRAGGSPLHFGNGTRLTVT.

The CDR3: CASSEQGTAVSEKLFF. CDR3 bases: TGTGCCAGCAGTGAACAGGGGACAGCCGTTAGTGAAAAACTGTTTTTT. The chain joins TRBV2 to TRBJ1-4, with 7 bases identical to TRBD1. The CDR3 covers 16 residues. Germline CDR1 and CDR2: SNHLY and FYNNEI. V lost 2 bases, J lost 7 bases, and 10 bases stayed unmatched.

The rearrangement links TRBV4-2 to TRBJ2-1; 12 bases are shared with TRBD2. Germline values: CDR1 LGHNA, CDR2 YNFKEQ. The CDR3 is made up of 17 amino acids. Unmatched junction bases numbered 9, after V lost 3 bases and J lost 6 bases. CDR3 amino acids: CASSQGAGTSGSNEQFF. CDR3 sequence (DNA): TGTGCCAGCAGCCAGGGCGCCGGGACTAGCGGGTCCAATGAGCAGTTCTTC.